These 24 T cell receptor beta chains were sequenced from one sample in a study of CXCR3-negative and CXCR3-positive naive CD8 T cells. Whole-study results and caveats: CXCR3-positive naive cells carried more hydrophobic TRB CDR3s than CXCR3-negative ones.

These TCRs are of unknown antigen specificity. The study made its TRB cDNA libraries by 5' RACE, adding UMI labels. TCRdb reprocessed the 5' RACE reads and keeps a single row for each CDR3 protein, giving no DNA. Its listing shows about 98,000 distinct CDR3 sequences. Sequencing was performed on naive CXCR3+ CD8+ T cells from blood. Subset denoted: CD45RO-CCR7+CD27+CD95- naive CD8+ T cells expressing CXCR3 (TNR3+). Receptor source: a human donor in good health. Some clones in this sample may be carry-over from other donors' samples.

The rearrangement uses TRBV28 and TRBJ1-2; TCRdb calls TRBD1, which cannot be checked without DNA. Looked up from germline, CDR1 is MDHEN and CDR2 is SYDVKM. This CDR3 has 16 residues. CDR3 sequence reads: CASSLRDRVFAESYTF.

The rearrangement links TRBV6-1 to TRBJ2-7; TCRdb reports TRBD2, a call that lacks DNA to check it against. Looked up from germline, CDR1 is MNHNS and CDR2 is SASEGT. The CDR3 spans 15 residues. CDR3 protein: CASSEFKGPAYEQYF.

The chain combines TRBV7-6 with TRBJ2-5; TCRdb picks TRBD1, but there is no DNA to check that call. CDR3 length: 16 residues. The germline V gene encodes CDR1 SGHVS and CDR2 FNYEAQ. CDR3 loop: CASSSRRGGPQETQYF.

V is TRBV29-1 and J is TRBJ2-2. Per the germline V gene, CDR1 is SQVTM and CDR2 is ANQGSEA. The CDR3 is 12 amino acids. The CDR3 loop is CSVNRRAVELFF.

The V and J genes are TRBV7-9 and TRBJ1-2; checking the TCRdb D call of TRBD1 is not possible without DNA. Germline lookup yields CDR1 SEHNR and CDR2 FQNEAQ (reference sequence). CDR3 length equals 12 residues. CDR3 protein: CASSIGGRGYTF.

The V gene is TRBV21-1, the J gene TRBJ1-3. TRBV21-1 is a pseudogene locus. The CDR3 loop spans 19 amino acids. CDR3 in amino acids: CASGKALEGYRSSGNTIYF.

This rearrangement joins TRBV12-3 or TRBV12-4 to TRBJ1-5; the TCRdb D gene call, TRBD1, has no DNA to confirm it. The CDR3 sequence is 14 residues long. The CDR3 spells CASSATGGNQPQHF.

The V call is TRBV27, the J call TRBJ1-6. Germline values: CDR1 MNHEY, CDR2 SMNVEV (reference sequence). The CDR3 sequence is 14 residues long. The CDR3 is CASSGGGYNSPLHF.

This chain connects TRBV3-1 to TRBJ1-2. Germline loops: CDR1 LGHDT, CDR2 YNNKEL (reference sequence). The CDR3 length is 17 residues. The CDR3 spells CASSQDLAGGELRGYTF.

The chain is built from TRBV7-2 and TRBJ2-3; the D gene TCRdb calls, TRBD1, cannot be checked with no DNA. The CDR3 is 14 residues long. Germline CDR1 SGHTA, CDR2 FQGNSA. Here the CDR3 reads CASSLTAPMDTQYF.

The V and J genes are TRBV28 and TRBJ2-2; the TRBD1 assignment by TCRdb is unverifiable without DNA. Looked up from germline, CDR1 is MDHEN and CDR2 is SYDVKM. The CDR3 extends over 12 amino acids. The CDR3 sequence: CASSSGGEELFF.

The gene calls are TRBV7-2 and TRBJ1-6; absent DNA, TCRdb's TRBD1 call cannot be checked. Germline V gene data show CDR1 as SGHTA and CDR2 as FQGNSA. This CDR3 contains 20 residues. The CDR3 region is CASSLIVGRDQDSYNSPLHF.

The chain employs TRBV7-8 and TRBJ2-2; TCRdb names TRBD1, which stays unverified in the absence of DNA. CDR3 size: 18 residues. Per the germline V gene, CDR1 is SGHVS and CDR2 is FQNEAQ. The CDR3 sequence: CASSPLGSDNTNTGELFF.

CDR3 amino acids: CSVPVDPGELFF. This chain connects TRBV29-1 to TRBJ2-2. Per germline, CDR1 SQVTM and CDR2 ANQGSEA. The length of the CDR3 is 12 residues.

This chain uses TRBV2 with TRBJ2-1; TCRdb outputs TRBD2, but without DNA this stays unchecked. This CDR3 has 17 residues. Per germline, CDR1 SNHLY and CDR2 FYNNEI. The CDR3 protein is CASSEVIGRETYNEQFF.

The rearrangement links TRBV7-2 to TRBJ2-7; TCRdb selects TRBD1, and the lack of DNA leaves this call unchecked. Germline V gene sequence: CDR1 SGHTA, CDR2 FQGNSA. There are 16 residues in the CDR3. The CDR3 spells CASSQPGQGGGYEQYF. Together with reference TRBV7-2 and TRBJ2-7, the CDR3 gives the full variable domain: GAGVSQSPSNKVTEKGKDVELRCDPISGHTALYWYRQSLGQGLEFLIYFQGNSAPDKSGLPSDRFSAERTGGSVSTLTIQRTQQEDSAVYLCASSQPGQGGGYEQYFGPGTRLTVT.

The CDR3 here is CASSHLAGAMETQYF. V gene TRBV3-1 combines with J gene TRBJ2-5; absent DNA, TCRdb's TRBD1 call cannot be checked. The germline V gene has CDR1 LGHDT and CDR2 YNNKEL (reference sequence). The CDR3 totals 15 residues.

V gene TRBV7-9 combines with J gene TRBJ1-2. CDR3 length: 13 residues. Per the germline V gene, CDR1 is SEHNR and CDR2 is FQNEAQ (reference sequence). CDR3 loop: CASSMTASYGYTF.

The CDR3 spells CASSTHLAVDNEQFF. V and J are TRBV28 and TRBJ2-1; TCRdb's D call of TRBD2 is untestable without DNA. Germline assignment: CDR1 MDHEN and CDR2 SYDVKM. This CDR3 has 15 amino acids.

The rearrangement uses TRBV14 and TRBJ2-7. Per the germline V gene, CDR1 is SGHDN and CDR2 is FVKESK. The CDR3 runs 14 residues. The CDR3 loop reads CASSQVQHYYEQYF.

This sequence joins TRBV6-5 and TRBJ1-1; the D gene TCRdb calls, TRBD1, cannot be checked with no DNA. CDR1 and CDR2 (germline): MNHEY, SVGAGI. This CDR3 is 13 amino acids long. CDR3 sequence reads: CASSPGRRAEAFF.

J is TRBJ2-7 and V is TRBV5-1; TCRdb proposes TRBD2, but this gene call is untestable without DNA. The CDR3 sequence is 13 residues long. Germline V gene lookup returns CDR1 SGHRS and CDR2 YFSETQ. The CDR3 loop reads CASSLRAGYEQYF.

The chain couples TRBV2 to TRBJ1-1. This CDR3 is 14 amino acids long. The V gene's germline CDR1 is SNHLY and CDR2 FYNNEI. CDR3 residues: CASSDLGLNTEAFF. The whole variable domain, remainder taken from reference TRBV2 and TRBJ1-1, is EPEVTQTPSHQVTQMGQEVILRCVPISNHLYFYWYRQILGQKVEFLVSFYNNEISEKSEIFDDQFSVERPDGSNFTLKIRSTKLEDSAMYFCASSDLGLNTEAFFGQGTRLTVV.

This chain joins TRBV25-1 and TRBJ1-1; with no DNA, the TCRdb D assignment of TRBD1 cannot be verified. The germline CDR1 and CDR2 sequences are MGHDK and SYGVNS. The CDR3 loop spans 12 amino acids. The CDR3 loop reads CASSEWGREAFF.